The 16 T cell receptor beta chains listed next were all sequenced from one sample in a study of T cell responses to AZD1222 COVID-19 vaccine. Assay used: immunoSEQ multiplex PCR; TCRdb lists only in-frame clones, some missing. Found here are 90,000 to 120,000 clones, 75% to 95% of them singletons; the top ten hold roughly 6%. This material consisted of peripheral blood, taken 28 days after the second AZD1222 dose. The receptor set was obtained from an adult who received the AZD1222 COVID-19 vaccine.

The chain employs TRBV5-5 and TRBJ1-5; no reliable D call. Germline CDR1 is SGHKS and CDR2 is YYEKEE (reference sequence). The CDR3 is 15 residues long. V lost 0 bases to trimming and J lost 3 bases, with 10 bases between them. The CDR3 here is CASSLASGPNQPQHF. The CDR3 bases are TGTGCCAGCAGCTTGGCCTCGGGCCCCAATCAGCCCCAGCATTTT.

The rearrangement uses TRBV7-9 and TRBJ2-1, with 15 bases that match TRBD2. This CDR3 is 15 amino acids long. Germline assignment: CDR1 SEHNR and CDR2 FQNEAQ (reference sequence). V trimming: 5 bases; J trimming: 8 bases; junction bases outside the gene matches: 4. The chain's CDR3 is CASSPGLAGGDEQFF. Here the CDR3 DNA reads TGTGCCAGCAGCCCCGGACTAGCGGGGGGGGATGAGCAGTTCTTC.

This sequence joins TRBV11-3 and TRBJ2-1; D unresolved. Looked up from germline, CDR1 is SGHNT and CDR2 is YENEEA. There are 14 residues in the CDR3. Trimming took 1 base from V and 8 from J, leaving 12 bases between them. The CDR3 DNA follows: TGTGCCAGCAGCTTAGCCGGGCGCATCGATGAGCAGTTCTTC. Its protein product is CASSLAGRIDEQFF.

The chain has TRBV6-1 and TRBJ1-2; D is ambiguous. There are 16 residues in the CDR3. Germline lookup yields CDR1 MNHNS and CDR2 SASEGT. Trimming pared 2 bases from V and 8 bases from J, leaving 21 bases between. CDR3 sequence: CASSEPYLTTLEGYTF. The CDR3 nucleotides are TGTGCCAGCAGTGAACCCTATCTGACAACCCTGGAGGGCTACACCTTC.

This clone was seen a single time. This rearrangement joins TRBV29-1 to TRBJ2-1; 8 bases align to TRBD2. CDR3 size: 12 residues. Germline V gene lookup returns CDR1 SQVTM and CDR2 ANQGSEA. V shed 7 bases and J 7 bases; nucleotides not matched to a gene: 6. As DNA, the CDR3 is TGCAGCGCCGGGGGGGCGAGGAATGAGCAGTTCTTC. This sequence encodes CSAGGARNEQFF.

The chain combines TRBV10-3 with TRBJ2-1; possibly TRBD2 for D (5 bases). V lost 7 bases, J lost 0 bases, and 16 bases lay in between. The CDR3 is made up of 16 amino acids. Germline CDR1 is ENHRY and CDR2 is SYGVKD. The CDR3 loop reads CAITRTYSISYNEQFF. As DNA, the CDR3 is TGTGCCATCACCAGGACTTACTCGATCTCCTACAATGAGCAGTTCTTC.

The J gene is TRBJ1-1, the V gene TRBV12-2. TRBV12-2 has pseudogene status. The CDR3 extends over 14 amino acids. The DNA for the CDR3 is TGTGCAAGTCGCTTACCCCAGGCGGGCACTGAAGCTTTCTTT. Its protein product is CASRLPQAGTEAFF.

V usage is TRBV30 and J usage is TRBJ1-5; D unresolved. The V gene lost 0 bases and the J gene lost 4 bases, with 7 bases spanning the gap. The CDR3 runs to 13 residues. The germline V gene has CDR1 GTSNPN and CDR2 SVGIG (reference sequence). The DNA of the CDR3 is TGTGCCTGGAGTGTAAGGGAGAATCAGCCCCAGCATTTT. As protein: CAWSVRENQPQHF.

This chain's CDR3 is CASSGQGANSPLHF. Here the CDR3 DNA reads TGTGCCAGCAGCGGACAGGGGGCTAATTCACCCCTCCACTTT. The chain carries TRBV7-9 and TRBJ1-6, with 11 bases lining up with TRBD1. Losses at the gene ends were 5 bases for V and 6 bases for J; bases not matched to a gene: 0. The CDR3 sequence is 14 residues long. Germline CDR1 and CDR2: SEHNR and FQNEAQ (reference sequence).

The V and J genes are TRBV11-2 and TRBJ1-2, with D uncertain. The germline V gene has CDR1 SGHAT and CDR2 FQNNGV. V lost 7 bases to trimming and J lost 9 bases, with 21 bases between them. The CDR3 contains 14 residues. The CDR3 protein is CASTTKGTFGSYTF. The CDR3 region has the DNA TGTGCCAGCACCACCAAGGGTACCTTCGGGAGCTACACCTTC. Supplemented by reference TRBV11-2 and TRBJ1-2, the full variable domain reads EAGVAQSPRYKIIEKRQSVAFWCNPISGHATLYWYQQILGQGPKLLIQFQNNGVVDDSQLPKDRFSAERLKGVDSTLKIQPAKLEDSAVYLCASTTKGTFGSYTFGSGTRLTVV.

This clone was found once. This chain uses TRBV19 with TRBJ2-1; D not certain. V was cut by 8 bases and J by 4 bases, with 6 bases left in between. CDR3 length equals 11 residues. From germline, CDR1 is LNHDA and CDR2 SQIVND (reference sequence). Here the CDR3 reads CASLQYNEQFF. In nucleotides, the CDR3 is TGTGCCAGTTTGCAATACAATGAGCAGTTCTTC.

V usage is TRBV12-3 or TRBV12-4 and J usage is TRBJ2-3; D gene uncertain. Trimming removed 4 bases at V and 2 bases at J, with 4 bases between. This CDR3 has 12 residues. The CDR3 nucleotides are TGTGCCAGCAGTTCAATCACAGATACGCAGTATTTT. Protein sequence: CASSSITDTQYF.

The chain has TRBV18 and TRBJ1-3; D not resolved. This CDR3 is built from 17 residues. Deletions cut 1 base from V and 1 base from J, with 14 bases between. Germline V CDR1 and CDR2: KGHSH, LQKENI. The CDR3 spells CASSPQGGGHSGNTIYF. The DNA for the CDR3 is TGTGCCAGCTCACCACAGGGCGGCGGGCATTCTGGAAACACCATATATTTT.

In nucleotides, the CDR3 is TGTGCCAGCAGCGTAGCGGGGACAGGTGGGACAGATACGCAGTATTTT. Residues: CASSVAGTGGTDTQYF. V is TRBV9 and J is TRBJ2-3; 8 nucleotides match TRBD1. The germline V gene encodes CDR1 SGDLS and CDR2 YYNGEE. V gave up 0 bases and J gave up 3 bases; unmatched junction bases: 6. This CDR3 is 16 amino acids long.

The genes are TRBV6-4 and TRBJ1-3; tentative D call: TRBD1 (5 bases). The CDR3 sequence is 15 residues long. V dropped 0 bases and J dropped 1 base, with 7 bases sitting between them. The germline V gene encodes CDR1 MRHNA and CDR2 SNTAGT. In DNA, the CDR3 is TGTGCCAGCAGTGACTCATGGGGGTCTGGAAACACCATATATTTT. As protein: CASSDSWGSGNTIYF.

The chain has TRBV18 and TRBJ1-2, with D perhaps matching TRBD1 (6 bases). Trimming took off 2 bases at V and 3 bases at J, with 10 bases between the two ends. CDR1 is KGHSH and CDR2 is LQKENI in the germline V gene. The CDR3 has 14 residues. The CDR3 coding sequence is TGTGCCAGCTCACCAACGGGGGGCGACTATGGCTACACCTTC. It is translated as CASSPTGGDYGYTF.